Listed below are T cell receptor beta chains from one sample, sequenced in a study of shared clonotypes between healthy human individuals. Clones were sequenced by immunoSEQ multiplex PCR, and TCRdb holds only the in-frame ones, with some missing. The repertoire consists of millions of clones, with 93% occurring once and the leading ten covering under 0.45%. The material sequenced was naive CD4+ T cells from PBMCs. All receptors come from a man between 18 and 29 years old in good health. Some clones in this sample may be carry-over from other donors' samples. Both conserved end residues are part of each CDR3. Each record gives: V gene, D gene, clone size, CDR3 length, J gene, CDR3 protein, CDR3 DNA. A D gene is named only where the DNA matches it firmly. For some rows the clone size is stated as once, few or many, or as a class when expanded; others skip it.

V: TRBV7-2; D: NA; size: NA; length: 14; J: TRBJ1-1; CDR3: CASSYYSLPLGAFF; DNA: TGTGCCAGCAGCTATTATAGCCTCCCCCTGGGGGCTTTCTTT
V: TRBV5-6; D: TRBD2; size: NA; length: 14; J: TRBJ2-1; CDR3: CASQLAGGLNEQFF; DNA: TGTGCCAGTCAGTTAGCGGGAGGGCTAAATGAGCAGTTCTTC
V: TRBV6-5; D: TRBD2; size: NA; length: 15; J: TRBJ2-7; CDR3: CASSPATSSGYEQYF; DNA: TGTGCCAGCAGTCCCGCGACTAGCTCCGGCTACGAGCAGTACTTC
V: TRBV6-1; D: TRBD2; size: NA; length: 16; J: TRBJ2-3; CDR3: CASSEATGGGTDTQYF; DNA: TGTGCCAGCAGTGAAGCGACGGGAGGGGGCACAGATACGCAGTATTTT
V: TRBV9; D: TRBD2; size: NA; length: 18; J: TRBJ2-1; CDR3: CASSADAGGTRAYNEQFF; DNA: TGTGCCAGCAGCGCAGACGCCGGGGGGACTAGAGCCTACAATGAGCAGTTCTTC
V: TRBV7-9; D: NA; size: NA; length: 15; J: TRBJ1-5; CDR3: CASSLGPGGNQPQHF; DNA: TGTGCCAGCAGCTTAGGCCCGGGGGGCAATCAGCCCCAGCATTTT
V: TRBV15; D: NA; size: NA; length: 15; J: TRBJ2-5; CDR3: CATSRGASAQETQYF; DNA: TGTGCCACCAGCAGAGGGGCTAGCGCACAAGAGACCCAGTACTTC
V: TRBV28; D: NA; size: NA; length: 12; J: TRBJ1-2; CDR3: CASSLKDYGYTF; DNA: TGTGCCAGCAGTTTAAAGGACTATGGCTACACCTTC
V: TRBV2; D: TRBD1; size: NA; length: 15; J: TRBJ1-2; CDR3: CASSVSRTGRDGYTF; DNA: TGTGCCAGCAGTGTGAGTCGGACAGGGAGGGATGGCTACACCTTC
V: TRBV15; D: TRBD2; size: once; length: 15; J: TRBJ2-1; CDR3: CATSRDNLGGNEQFF; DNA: TGTGCCACCAGCAGAGATAACCTGGGGGGGAATGAGCAGTTCTTC